This entry describes one T cell receptor (beta chain). No antigen is known for it. The data derive from a study of T cell responses to AZD1222 COVID-19 vaccine. The wider study: Analysis merged second doses at about 4 or about 12 weeks.

Findings of the study overall: When two AZD1222 doses had been given, Spike-specific TCR breadth and depth rose. Researchers took repertoire samples only after the peak T cell response had come. Most donors were white British, females outnumbered males, and clonal diversity was possibly underestimated.

Some clones are missing from TCRdb's copy, which holds only in-frame ones; the method was immunoSEQ multiplex PCR. The profile shows some 100,000 clones, 70% to 90% of them singletons. The sequenced sample was peripheral blood, obtained on day 0 of AZD1222 vaccination. The sequence derives from an adult in good health.

CDR3 sequence reads: CASSLPGTVNEQFF. The CDR3 DNA sequence: TGTGCCAGCAGCTTGCCCGGGACAGTCAATGAGCAGTTCTTC. The chain carries TRBV5-4 and TRBJ2-1, with 7 bases aligning to TRBD1. The V segment lost 1 base and the J segment 6 bases; nucleotides outside the gene matches: 4. Germline V gene data show CDR1 as SGHNT and CDR2 as YYREEE (reference sequence). The CDR3 covers 14 residues. The variable domain in full, completed from reference TRBV5-4 and TRBJ2-1, reads ETGVTQSPTHLIKTRGQQVTLRCSSQSGHNTVSWYQQALGQGPQFIFQYYREEENGRGNFPPRFSGLQFPNYSSELNVNALELDDSALYLCASSLPGTVNEQFFGPGTRLTVL.